This section outlines one T cell receptor beta chain sequence together with its context. The protocol was immunoSEQ multiplex PCR, while the TCRdb copy is restricted to in-frame clones and leaves out a portion. The table records 150,000 to 200,000 clones, 80% to 85% of them present only once. The data are from a study of blood T cell repertoires in COVID-19. Study-wide context: Some COVID-19 samples were acute and others convalescent; all came from the United States, Italy and Spain.

Germline V gene data show CDR1 as SGHNT and CDR2 as YYREEE (reference sequence). The length of the CDR3 is 15 residues. The junction had 4 bases not matched to a gene; V was cut back by 4 bases and J by 1 base. The sequence derives from a human donor with acute or convalescent COVID-19. The donor label of this sample is uncertain. The chain couples TRBV5-4 to TRBJ2-2, with TRBD2 identical over 7 bases. The specimen sequenced was peripheral blood. The CDR3 DNA reads TGTGCCAGCAGCATACCTAGCGGGAACACCGGGGAGCTGTTTTTT. This sequence encodes CASSIPSGNTGELFF.